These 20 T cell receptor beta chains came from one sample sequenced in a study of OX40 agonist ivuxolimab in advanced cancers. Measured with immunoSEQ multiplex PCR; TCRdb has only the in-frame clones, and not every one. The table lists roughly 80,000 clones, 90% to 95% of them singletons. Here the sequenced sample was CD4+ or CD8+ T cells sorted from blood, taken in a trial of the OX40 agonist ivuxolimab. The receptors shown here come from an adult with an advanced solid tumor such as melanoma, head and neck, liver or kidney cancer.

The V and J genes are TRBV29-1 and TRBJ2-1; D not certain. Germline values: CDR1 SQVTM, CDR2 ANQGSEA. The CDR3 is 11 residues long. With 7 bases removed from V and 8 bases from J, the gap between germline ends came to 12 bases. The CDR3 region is CSACPADEQFF. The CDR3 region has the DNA TGCAGCGCGTGCCCGGCGGATGAGCAGTTCTTC.

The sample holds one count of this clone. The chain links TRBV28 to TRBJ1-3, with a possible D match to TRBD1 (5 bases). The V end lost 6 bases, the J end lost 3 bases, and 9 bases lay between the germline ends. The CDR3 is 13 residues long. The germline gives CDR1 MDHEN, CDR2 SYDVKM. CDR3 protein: CASRTTGGNTIYF. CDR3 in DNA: TGTGCCAGCAGGACTACAGGTGGAAACACCATATATTTT.

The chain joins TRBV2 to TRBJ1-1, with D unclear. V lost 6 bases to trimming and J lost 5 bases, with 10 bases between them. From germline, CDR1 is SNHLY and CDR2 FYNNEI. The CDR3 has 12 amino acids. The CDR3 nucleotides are TGTGCCAGCAGCCAGGATGGGACTGAAGCTTTCTTT. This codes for CASSQDGTEAFF.

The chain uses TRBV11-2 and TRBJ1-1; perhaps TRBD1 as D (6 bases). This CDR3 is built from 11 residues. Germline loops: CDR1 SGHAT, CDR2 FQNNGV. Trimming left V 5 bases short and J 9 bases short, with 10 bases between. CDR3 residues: CASSQTGKAFF. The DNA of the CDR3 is TGTGCCAGCAGCCAGACAGGCAAAGCTTTCTTT.

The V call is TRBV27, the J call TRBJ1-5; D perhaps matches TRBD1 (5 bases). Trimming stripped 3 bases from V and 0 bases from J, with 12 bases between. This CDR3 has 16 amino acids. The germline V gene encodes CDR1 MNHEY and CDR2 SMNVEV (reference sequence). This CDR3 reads CASSLVGGYSNQPQHF. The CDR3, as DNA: TGTGCCAGCAGTTTGGTCGGGGGTTATAGCAATCAGCCCCAGCATTTT.

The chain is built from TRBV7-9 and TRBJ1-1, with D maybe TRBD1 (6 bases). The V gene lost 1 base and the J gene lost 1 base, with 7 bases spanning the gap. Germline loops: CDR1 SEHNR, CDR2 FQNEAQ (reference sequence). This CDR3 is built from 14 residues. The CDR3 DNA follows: TGTGCCAGCAGCTTAGGCAGGGGGAACACTGAAGCTTTCTTT. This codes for CASSLGRGNTEAFF. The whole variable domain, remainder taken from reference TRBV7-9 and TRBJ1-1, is DTGVSQNPRHKITKRGQNVTFRCDPISEHNRLYWYRQTLGQGPEFLTYFQNEAQLEKSRLLSDRFSAERPKGSFSTLEIQRTEQGDSAMYLCASSLGRGNTEAFFGQGTRLTVV.

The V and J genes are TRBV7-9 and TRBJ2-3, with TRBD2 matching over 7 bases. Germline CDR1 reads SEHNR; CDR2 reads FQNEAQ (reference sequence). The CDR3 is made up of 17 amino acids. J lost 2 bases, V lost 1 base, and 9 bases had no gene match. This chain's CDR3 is CASSLGLAGEFTDTQYF. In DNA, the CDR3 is TGTGCCAGCAGCTTAGGGTTGGCGGGAGAGTTCACAGATACGCAGTATTTT.

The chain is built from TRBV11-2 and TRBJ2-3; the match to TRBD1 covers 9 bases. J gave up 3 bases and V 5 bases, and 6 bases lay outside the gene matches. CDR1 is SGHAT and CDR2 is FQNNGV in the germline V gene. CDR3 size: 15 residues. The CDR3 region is CASSPRTGATDTQYF. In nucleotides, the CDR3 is TGTGCCAGCAGCCCACGGACAGGGGCAACAGATACGCAGTATTTT. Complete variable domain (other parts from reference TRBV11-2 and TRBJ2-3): EAGVAQSPRYKIIEKRQSVAFWCNPISGHATLYWYQQILGQGPKLLIQFQNNGVVDDSQLPKDRFSAERLKGVDSTLKIQPAKLEDSAVYLCASSPRTGATDTQYFGPGTRLTVL.

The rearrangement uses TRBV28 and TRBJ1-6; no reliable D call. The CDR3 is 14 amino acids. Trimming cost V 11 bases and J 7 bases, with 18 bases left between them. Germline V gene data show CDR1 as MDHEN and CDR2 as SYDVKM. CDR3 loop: CARGRGISNSPLHF. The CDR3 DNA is TGTGCCCGAGGACGGGGAATTTCGAATTCACCCCTCCACTTT. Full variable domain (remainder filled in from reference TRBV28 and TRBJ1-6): DVKVTQSSRYLVKRTGEKVFLECVQDMDHENMFWYRQDPGLGLRLIYFSYDVKMKEKGDIPEGYSVSREKKERFSLILESASTNQTSMYLCARGRGISNSPLHFGNGTRLTVT.

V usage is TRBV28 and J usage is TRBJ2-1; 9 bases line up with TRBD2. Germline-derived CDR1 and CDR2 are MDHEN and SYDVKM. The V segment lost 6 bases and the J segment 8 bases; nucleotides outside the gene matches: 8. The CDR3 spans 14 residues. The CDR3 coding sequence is TGTGCCAGCAGCCCCGGGACTAGCCTCTATGAGCAGTTCTTC. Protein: CASSPGTSLYEQFF.

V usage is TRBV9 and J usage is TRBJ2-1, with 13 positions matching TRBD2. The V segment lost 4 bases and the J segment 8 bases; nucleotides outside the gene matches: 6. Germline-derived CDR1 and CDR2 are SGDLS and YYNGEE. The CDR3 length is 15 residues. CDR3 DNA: TGTGCCAGCAGCATCGGACTAGCGGGAGCTGATGAGCAGTTCTTC. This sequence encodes CASSIGLAGADEQFF.

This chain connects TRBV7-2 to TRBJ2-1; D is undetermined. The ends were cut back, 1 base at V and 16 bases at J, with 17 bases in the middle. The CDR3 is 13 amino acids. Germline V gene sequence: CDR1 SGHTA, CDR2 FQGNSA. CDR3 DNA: TGTGCCAGCAGCTTAGTACCCAGTCAGCCGATATTCTTC. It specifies CASSLVPSQPIFF.

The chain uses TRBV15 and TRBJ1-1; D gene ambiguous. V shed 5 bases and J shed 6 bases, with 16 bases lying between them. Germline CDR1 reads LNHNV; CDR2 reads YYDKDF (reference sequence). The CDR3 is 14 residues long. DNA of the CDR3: TGTGCCACCAGCCGTTCTAACATGAAGCCTGAAGCTTTCTTT. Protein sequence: CATSRSNMKPEAFF.

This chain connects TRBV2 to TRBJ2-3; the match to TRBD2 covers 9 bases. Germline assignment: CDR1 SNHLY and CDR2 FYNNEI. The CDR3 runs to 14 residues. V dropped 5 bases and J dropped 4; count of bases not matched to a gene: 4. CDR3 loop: CASSRRLAADTQYF. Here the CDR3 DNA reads TGTGCCAGCAGTCGAAGACTAGCGGCAGATACGCAGTATTTT.

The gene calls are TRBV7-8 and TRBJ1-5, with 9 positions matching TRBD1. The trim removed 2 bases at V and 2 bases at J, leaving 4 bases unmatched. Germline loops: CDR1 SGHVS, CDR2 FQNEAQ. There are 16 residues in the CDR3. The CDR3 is CASSLRDRVGNQPQHF. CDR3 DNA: TGTGCCAGCAGCTTACGGGACAGGGTGGGCAATCAGCCCCAGCATTTT.

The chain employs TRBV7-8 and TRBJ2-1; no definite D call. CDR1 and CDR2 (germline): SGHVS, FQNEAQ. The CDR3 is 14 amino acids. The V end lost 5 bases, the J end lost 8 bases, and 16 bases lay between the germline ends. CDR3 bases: TGTGCCAGCAGCCGCAGGACGAATAAGGATGAGCAGTTCTTC. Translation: CASSRRTNKDEQFF.

The CDR3 bases are TGTGCCAGCTCACCACAGACACCCGCGGGCAATCAGCCCCAGCATTTT. Encoded protein: CASSPQTPAGNQPQHF. The genes are TRBV18 and TRBJ1-5; the D is unclear. The germline CDR1 and CDR2 sequences are KGHSH and LQKENI. V was trimmed by 1 base and J by 2 bases, leaving 12 bases between them. The CDR3 is made up of 16 amino acids.

Here the CDR3 DNA reads TGTGCCAGCAGCTTGGTGACAGGGTGGGGCAATGAGCAGTTCTTC. Its protein product is CASSLVTGWGNEQFF. The V call is TRBV5-8, the J call TRBJ2-1; 7 positions match TRBD1. Germline lookup yields CDR1 SGHTS and CDR2 YDEGEE. The J segment lost 6 bases and the V segment lost 0 bases, leaving 6 bases of the junction unmatched. There are 15 residues in the CDR3.

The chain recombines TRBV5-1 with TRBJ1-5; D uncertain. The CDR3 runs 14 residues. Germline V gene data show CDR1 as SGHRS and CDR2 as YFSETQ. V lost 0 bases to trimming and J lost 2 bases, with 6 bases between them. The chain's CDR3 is CASSLESGNQPQHF. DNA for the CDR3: TGCGCCAGCAGCTTGGAATCCGGCAATCAGCCCCAGCATTTT.

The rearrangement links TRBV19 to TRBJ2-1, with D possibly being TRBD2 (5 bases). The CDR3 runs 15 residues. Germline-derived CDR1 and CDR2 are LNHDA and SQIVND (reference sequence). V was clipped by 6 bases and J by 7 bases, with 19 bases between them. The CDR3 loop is CASRLVGKVGNEQFF. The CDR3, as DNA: TGTGCCAGTAGGTTGGTCGGGAAGGTCGGTAATGAGCAGTTCTTC.